Listed here are 14 T cell receptor beta chains from one sample, sequenced in a study of T cell responses to AZD1222 COVID-19 vaccine. The table came from immunoSEQ multiplex PCR; TCRdb's copy has only in-frame clones and leaves some out. The data hold roughly 180,000 clones, with about 93% observed a single time. This specimen consisted of peripheral blood, obtained 28 days after the second dose of the MenACWY control vaccine. The receptors come from an adult who received the MenACWY meningococcal vaccine as a control.

The rearrangement uses TRBV5-5 and TRBJ1-4; 10 nucleotides match TRBD1. The germline V gene has CDR1 SGHKS and CDR2 YYEKEE (reference sequence). This CDR3 comprises 18 residues. V lost 0 bases and J lost 3; bases outside the gene matches: 8. The CDR3 spells CASSLVRQGAMANEKLFF. CDR3 in DNA: TGTGCCAGCAGCTTGGTTCGACAGGGGGCAATGGCTAATGAAAAACTGTTTTTT.

The chain links TRBV30 to TRBJ2-7; 9 positions match TRBD1. The CDR3 sequence is 13 residues long. Trimming took 5 bases from V and 2 from J; bases not matched to a gene: 4. The germline V gene has CDR1 GTSNPN and CDR2 SVGIG (reference sequence). CDR3 sequence: CAWGRDRAYEQYF. CDR3 sequence (DNA): TGTGCCTGGGGGAGGGACAGGGCCTACGAGCAGTACTTC.

This rearrangement joins TRBV30 to TRBJ1-6, with TRBD1 as a possible D gene (5 bases). Trimming removed 3 bases at V and 16 bases at J, with 16 bases between. The CDR3 contains 12 residues. Germline CDR1 and CDR2: GTSNPN and SVGIG (reference sequence). Here the CDR3 reads CAWREGAVGLHF. The CDR3 DNA follows: TGTGCCTGGAGAGAAGGGGCGGTAGGGCTCCACTTT. Variable domain in full (rest from reference TRBV30 and TRBJ1-6): SQTIHQWPATLVQPVGSPLSLECTVEGTSNPNLYWYRQAAGRGLQLLFYSVGIGQISSEVPQNLSASRPQDRQFILSSKKLLLSDSGFYLCAWREGAVGLHFGNGTRLTVT.

The gene calls are TRBV6-6 and TRBJ1-3, with D perhaps matching TRBD1 (6 bases). The length of the CDR3 is 14 residues. Germline V CDR1 and CDR2: MNHNY, SVGAGI (reference sequence). The V gene lost 7 bases and the J gene lost 4 bases, with 14 bases spanning the gap. CDR3 in amino acids: CASKPGGTGNTIYF. CDR3 nucleotides: TGTGCCAGCAAACCTGGGGGGACAGGAAACACCATATATTTT.

This clone occurred once. The chain employs TRBV2 and TRBJ1-1; no clear D gene. V was trimmed by 8 bases and J by 0 bases, leaving 7 bases between them. The CDR3 has 12 residues. Germline V gene sequence: CDR1 SNHLY, CDR2 FYNNEI. This chain's CDR3 is CASSGMNTEAFF. DNA for the CDR3: TGTGCCAGCTCTGGGATGAACACTGAAGCTTTCTTT.

The chain carries TRBV7-8 and TRBJ2-5; 11 bases line up with TRBD2. CDR3 size: 15 residues. Germline V gene lookup returns CDR1 SGHVS and CDR2 FQNEAQ. The J segment lost 5 bases and the V segment lost 3 bases, leaving 5 bases of the junction unmatched. This CDR3 reads CASSLPSGGFETQYF. CDR3 DNA: TGTGCCAGCAGCTTGCCTAGCGGGGGGTTTGAGACCCAGTACTTC.

This clone was seen just once. The chain combines TRBV5-1 with TRBJ2-7; 8 nucleotides match TRBD1. V gave up 2 bases and J gave up 5 bases; unmatched junction bases: 3. Germline V gives CDR1 SGHRS, CDR2 YFSETQ. This CDR3 contains 13 residues. The CDR3 loop is CASSFQGADEQYF. The CDR3 DNA sequence: TGCGCCAGCAGCTTCCAGGGGGCGGACGAGCAGTACTTC.

This clone has just a few counts. J is TRBJ1-1 and V is TRBV6-5; D unresolved. Germline V gives CDR1 MNHEY, CDR2 SVGAGI. The V gene lost 5 bases and the J gene lost 0 bases, with 7 bases spanning the gap. The CDR3 extends over 13 amino acids. The CDR3 is CASSTAVNTEAFF. The CDR3 DNA is TGTGCCAGCAGTACAGCGGTGAACACTGAAGCTTTCTTT.

This chain connects TRBV30 to TRBJ1-2; 7 bases match TRBD1. The germline V gene encodes CDR1 GTSNPN and CDR2 SVGIG (reference sequence). The CDR3 length is 12 residues. J gave up 4 bases and V 5 bases, and 4 bases lay outside the gene matches. The DNA for the CDR3 is TGTGCCTGGTTCGACAGGGCCTATGGCTACACCTTC. Residues: CAWFDRAYGYTF.

This sequence joins TRBV27 and TRBJ1-2; D call uncertain. This CDR3 comprises 14 residues. V was pared by 6 bases and J by 8 bases, with 19 bases between. CDR1 is MNHEY and CDR2 is SMNVEV in the germline V gene (reference sequence). The CDR3 DNA reads as TGTGCCAGCAGCCGGCAAGACCACAGACACGGCTACACCTTC. It translates to CASSRQDHRHGYTF.

The J gene is TRBJ1-1, the V gene TRBV28; D is unclear. The CDR3 is 12 amino acids. Germline V gene sequence: CDR1 MDHEN, CDR2 SYDVKM. The V end lost 3 bases, the J end lost 1 base, and 3 bases lay between the germline ends. CDR3 nucleotide sequence: TGTGCCAGCAGTTTGCAGAACACTGAAGCTTTCTTT. Amino acids: CASSLQNTEAFF.

This rearrangement joins TRBV19 to TRBJ1-5; possible D gene TRBD1, 6 bases. Germline-derived CDR1 and CDR2 are LNHDA and SQIVND (reference sequence). This CDR3 has 13 residues. V dropped 0 bases and J dropped 16 bases, with 16 bases sitting between them. CDR3 sequence (DNA): TGTGCCAGTAGTATAGATGCCCGGGGGCCGGCCCATTTT. Its protein is CASSIDARGPAHF.

This chain joins TRBV7-9 and TRBJ2-5; D is unresolved. Germline CDR1 is SEHNR and CDR2 is FQNEAQ (reference sequence). The CDR3 sequence is 13 residues long. Trimming shortened V by 5 bases and J by 0 bases, and 7 bases separated the two germline ends. The CDR3 is CASSLRYQETQYF. CDR3 DNA sequence: TGTGCCAGCAGCCTCCGGTACCAAGAGACCCAGTACTTC.

The V gene is TRBV19, the J gene TRBJ2-1; TRBD2 might be the D (5 bases). Germline lookup yields CDR1 LNHDA and CDR2 SQIVND (reference sequence). V dropped 1 base and J dropped 9 bases, with 16 bases sitting between them. The CDR3 spans 15 residues. CDR3 sequence (DNA): TGTGCCAGTAGTATAGGCCCCCTCGAGGCGGGTGAGCAGTTCTTC. It specifies CASSIGPLEAGEQFF.